These T cell receptor beta chains were read from a single sample in a study of shared clonotypes between healthy human individuals. The data were produced by immunoSEQ multiplex PCR, yet TCRdb's version contains in-frame clones alone and is incomplete. The table lists a few million clones, approximately 94% of them singletons. What was sequenced was naive CD4+ T cells sorted from blood. Receptor source: a man between 18 and 35 years old in good health. CDR3s include the opening cysteine and the closing phenylalanine or tryptophan. The order of the fields is V gene, J gene, D gene, clone size, CDR3 protein, CDR3 DNA. The D gene is left open where the match is weak. A row's size may be missing; if present it is once, few, many or a size class.

>TRBV2|TRBJ2-3|-|-
CASSEGTGGTDTQYF
TGTGCCAGCAGTGAAGGAACGGGAGGCACAGATACGCAGTATTTT
>TRBV12-5|TRBJ2-7|-|-
CASGLRAPAEQYF
TGTGCTAGTGGTTTGAGGGCTCCGGCGGAGCAGTACTTC
>TRBV5-1|TRBJ2-1|-|-
CASSPGDNEQFF
TGCGCCAGCAGCCCGGGGGACAATGAGCAGTTCTTC
>TRBV5-1|TRBJ2-3|-|-
CASYHTGTPDTQYF
TGCGCCAGCTACCATACGGGGACACCAGATACGCAGTATTTT
>TRBV7-2|TRBJ1-3|TRBD1|-
CASSLGTGALSGNTIYF
TGTGCCAGCAGCTTGGGGACAGGGGCACTCTCTGGAAACACCATATATTTT
>TRBV19|TRBJ2-4|TRBD1|-
CASSTGTGGVGKNIQYF
TGTGCCAGTAGTACCGGAACAGGGGGCGTCGGCAAAAACATTCAGTACTTC
>TRBV7-9|TRBJ2-7|TRBD2|-
CASSLFVGTSDPISYEQYF
TGTGCCAGCAGCTTATTCGTTGGGACTAGCGACCCTATCTCCTACGAGCAGTACTTC
>TRBV2|TRBJ2-7|-|-
CASTSTVSYEQYF
TGTGCCAGCACTTCGACCGTCTCCTACGAGCAGTACTTC
>TRBV2|TRBJ1-2|TRBD1|few
CASSEGQRRGYTF
TGTGCCAGCAGTGAGGGACAGCGGCGCGGCTACACCTTC
>TRBV7-8|TRBJ2-2|-|-
CASSQGWLTTGELFF
TGTGCCAGCAGCCAAGGATGGTTGACCACCGGGGAGCTGTTTTTT
>TRBV9|TRBJ2-7|-|-
CASSVAEYPTYEQYF
TGTGCCAGCAGCGTAGCTGAGTATCCTACCTACGAGCAGTACTTC
>TRBV6-5|TRBJ2-7|-|-
CASSYGLTGSYEQYF
TGTGCCAGCAGTTACGGACTAACGGGGTCCTACGAGCAGTACTTC
>TRBV9|TRBJ2-5|-|-
CASSVAASIGETQYF
TGTGCCAGCAGCGTAGCGGCTAGCATTGGGGAGACCCAGTACTTC
>TRBV18|TRBJ2-7|-|-
CASSPSSQGFYHEQYF
TGTGCCAGCTCACCGAGTAGTCAGGGTTTTTACCACGAGCAGTACTTC
>TRBV9|TRBJ2-2|-|-
CASSVGRGTGELFF
TGTGCCAGCAGCGTAGGCAGGGGCACCGGGGAGCTGTTTTTT
>TRBV4-1|TRBJ2-3|TRBD2|-
CASSQATSGGAGTDTQYF
TGCGCCAGCAGCCAAGCTACTAGCGGGGGGGCGGGCACAGATACGCAGTATTTT
>TRBV2|TRBJ1-4|-|-
CASRPVPVGNEKLFF
TGTGCCAGCAGACCCGTTCCCGTCGGTAATGAAAAACTGTTTTTT
>TRBV7-8|TRBJ2-7|TRBD1|-
CAGGSDRGSYEQYF
TGTGCCGGGGGATCAGACAGGGGATCCTACGAGCAGTACTTC
>TRBV18|TRBJ1-3|-|-
CASSQFLASNSGNTIYF
TGTGCCAGCTCACAATTTTTGGCTTCTAACTCTGGAAACACCATATATTTT
>TRBV30|TRBJ1-2|-|-
CACGRGMSYTF
TGTGCCTGTGGCAGGGGAATGAGCTACACCTTC
>TRBV7-9|TRBJ2-7|TRBD1|-
CASSPDYWRQGRSVEQYF
TGTGCCAGCAGTCCCGATTATTGGAGACAGGGCCGGTCTGTCGAGCAGTACTTC
>TRBV2|TRBJ1-6|TRBD1|few
CASSDGTGFSPLHF
TGTGCCAGCAGTGATGGGACAGGGTTTTCACCCCTCCACTTT
>TRBV9|TRBJ2-1|TRBD1|-
CASSVDQGDEQFF
TGTGCCAGCAGCGTAGATCAGGGGGATGAGCAGTTCTTC
>TRBV4-1|TRBJ2-5|TRBD1|-
CASSQADRDQETQYF
TGCGCCAGCAGCCAAGCGGACAGGGACCAAGAGACCCAGTACTTC
>TRBV19|TRBJ1-5|-|few
CASSMSSNQPQHF
TGTGCCAGTAGTATGTCCAGCAATCAGCCCCAGCATTTT
>TRBV12-2|TRBJ2-7|-|-
CASRPGPIDTYEQYF
TGTGCAAGTCGCCCGGGGCCGATCGATACCTACGAGCAGTACTTC
>TRBV7-8|TRBJ2-7|-|-
CASSFYTGTKNYEQYF
TGTGCCAGCAGCTTTTACACCGGGACAAAGAACTACGAGCAGTACTTC
>TRBV9|TRBJ2-1|-|once
CASSDGLSRDEQFF
TGTGCCAGCAGCGATGGGCTCTCTAGGGATGAGCAGTTCTTC
>TRBV5-8|TRBJ2-2|TRBD2|-
CASSRGLAGAGELFF
TGTGCCAGCAGCAGGGGACTAGCGGGAGCCGGGGAGCTGTTTTTT
>TRBV6-5|TRBJ2-7|TRBD1|-
CASSYSGTGGYNEQYF
TGTGCCAGCAGTTACTCCGGGACAGGGGGCTACAACGAGCAGTACTTC
>TRBV18|TRBJ2-4|-|-
CASSPPGRPEDIQYF
TGTGCCAGCTCACCACCCGGACGGCCTGAGGACATTCAGTACTTC
>TRBV6-6|TRBJ1-1|-|-
CASTQLGNTEAFF
TGTGCCAGCACCCAGCTCGGTAACACTGAAGCTTTCTTT
>TRBV10-3|TRBJ2-5|-|once
CAISEIRLGSKTETQYF
TGTGCCATCAGTGAAATTAGATTAGGCTCCAAGACGGAGACCCAGTACTTC
>TRBV27|TRBJ1-1|-|once
CASSSSRVSTEAFF
TGTGCCAGCAGTTCTAGCAGGGTCTCCACTGAAGCTTTCTTT
>TRBV29-1|TRBJ2-7|-|-
CSVRLISYEQYF
TGCAGCGTACGCTTGATATCCTACGAGCAGTACTTC
>TRBV28|TRBJ1-6|-|-
CASSFGQTYNSPLHF
TGTGCCAGCAGTTTCGGGCAGACCTATAATTCACCCCTCCACTTT
>TRBV30|TRBJ1-2|-|-
CAFNRGGHGYYGYTF
TGTGCCTTTAACCGCGGGGGGCACGGATATTATGGCTACACCTTC
>TRBV11-2|TRBJ2-6|TRBD2|-
CASSSGGQGTGANVLTF
TGTGCCAGCAGCTCGGGGGGTCAGGGTACTGGGGCCAACGTCCTGACTTTC
>TRBV30|TRBJ1-3|-|-
CAWSAGNTIYF
TGTGCCTGGAGCGCTGGGAACACCATATATTTT
>TRBV27|TRBJ1-1|-|-
CASASEAHRKGAEAFF
TGTGCCAGCGCCTCCGAGGCTCACCGAAAAGGGGCTGAAGCTTTCTTT
>TRBV19|TRBJ1-5|TRBD1|-
CASILAPGQGNQPQHF
TGTGCCAGTATTCTCGCCCCGGGACAGGGCAATCAGCCCCAGCATTTT
>TRBV6-5|TRBJ1-4|-|once
CASRRGSLNEKLFF
TGTGCCAGCAGGCGGGGCAGCCTTAATGAAAAACTGTTTTTT
>TRBV7-9|TRBJ2-7|-|-
CASSASGTISYEQYF
TGTGCCAGCAGCGCCTCCGGGACAATCTCCTACGAGCAGTACTTC
>TRBV10-3|TRBJ2-7|TRBD1|-
CATETGGYEQYF
TGTGCCACCGAGACAGGGGGCTACGAGCAGTACTTC
>TRBV7-9|TRBJ2-5|-|-
CASSEEETQYF
TGTGCCAGCAGCGAAGAAGAGACCCAGTACTTC
>TRBV7-9|TRBJ2-1|TRBD2|-
CASSPGLAGEEEQFF
TGTGCCAGCAGCCCAGGACTAGCGGGAGAGGAAGAGCAGTTCTTC
>TRBV27|TRBJ2-1|TRBD2|-
CASSPALGLAGGGEQFF
TGTGCCAGCAGCCCCGCCTTAGGCCTAGCGGGGGGAGGTGAGCAGTTCTTC
>TRBV7-3|TRBJ1-4|TRBD1|-
CASSPRDRGDSPTNEKLFF
TGTGCCAGCAGCCCGAGGGACAGGGGAGATTCTCCAACTAATGAAAAACTGTTTTTT
>TRBV6-4|TRBJ1-1|-|-
CASSVRSGTEAFF
TGTGCCAGCAGTGTACGATCTGGCACTGAAGCTTTCTTT
>TRBV5-3|TRBJ1-1|TRBD1|once
CARSQGTGGSLRTEAFF
TGTGCCAGAAGCCAGGGGACAGGGGGCTCCTTGAGGACTGAAGCTTTCTTT
>TRBV18|TRBJ2-7|TRBD1|-
CASSRNKAGTGAYEQYF
TGTGCCAGCTCCCGAAATAAAGCCGGGACAGGAGCCTACGAGCAGTACTTC
>TRBV5-1|TRBJ1-4|-|-
CASSGTVSGNEKLFF
TGCGCCAGCAGCGGTACGGTTTCGGGTAATGAAAAACTGTTTTTT
>TRBV7-8|TRBJ2-5|-|-
CASSLSGQSSVETQYF
TGTGCCAGCAGCTTAAGCGGACAGTCTTCGGTAGAGACCCAGTACTTC
>TRBV2|TRBJ1-1|-|-
CASSEGGLRTEAFF
TGTGCCAGCAGTGAAGGGGGCCTTCGCACTGAAGCTTTCTTT